This entry concerns a single TCR beta chain. Its antigen is unidentified. The data were taken from a study of CD4+ T cells in melanoma. Study-wide results and limits: In melanoma, neoantigen-specific CD4+ T cells reportedly differed in differentiation state. CD8+ T cell, macrophage and B cell function reportedly correlated with neoantigen-specific CD4+ T cells.

Data came from immunoSEQ multiplex PCR; TCRdb stores just in-frame clones and leaves some out. The table includes over 100,000 clones, approximately 90% detected once. This CDR3 is 15 amino acids long. The rearrangement uses TRBV21-1 and TRBJ2-1; TRBD2, the D gene given by the table, was not confirmed from the DNA. TRBV21-1 is assigned pseudogene status. Sequenced input: peripheral blood. This receptor was taken from a human donor with melanoma. The CDR3 sequence is CASSNGTSRDNEQFF. As DNA, the CDR3 is TGTGCCAGCAGCAACGGGACTAGCAGGGACAATGAGCAGTTCTTC.